This TCR beta chain was profiled in a study of T-cell memory formation after mild COVID-19. General study points: Pre-infection memory harbored some responding clones, suggesting cross-reactive memory joined.

For this clonotype: What it binds is unknown.

The CDR3 sequence is 13 residues long. V shed 1 base and J shed 4 bases, with 7 bases lying between them. 5'RACE primed at constant segments yielded TCR alpha and TCR beta cDNA libraries bearing sample barcodes and UMIs. TCRdb recomputed calls from the 5' RACE reads with MiXCR, one row per CDR3 protein. The sample consists of 300,000 or so distinct CDR3 sequences, about a sixth of them appearing once. The source material was PBMCs or a T cell subset sorted from them (not recorded which). The chain uses TRBV12-3 or TRBV12-4 and TRBJ1-2, with D unresolved. The receptor's source is a young man who had mild COVID-19 (a few samples of this study predate the infection). Cell type and time point are not known. CDR3 nucleotides: TGTGCCAGCAGTTTAGAACAGAGCTATGGCTACACCTTC. This sequence encodes CASSLEQSYGYTF.